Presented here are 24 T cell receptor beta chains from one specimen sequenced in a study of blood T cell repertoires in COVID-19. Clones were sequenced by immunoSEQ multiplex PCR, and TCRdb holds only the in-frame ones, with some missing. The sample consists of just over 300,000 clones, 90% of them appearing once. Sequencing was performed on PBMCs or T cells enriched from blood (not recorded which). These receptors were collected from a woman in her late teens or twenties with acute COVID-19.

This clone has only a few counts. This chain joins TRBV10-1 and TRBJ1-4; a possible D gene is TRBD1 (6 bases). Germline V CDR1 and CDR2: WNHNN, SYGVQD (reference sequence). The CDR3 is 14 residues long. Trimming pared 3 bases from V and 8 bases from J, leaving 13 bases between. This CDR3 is CASSDGGLSEKLFF. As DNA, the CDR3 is TGCGCCAGCAGTGATGGGGGCTTATCGGAAAAACTGTTTTTT.

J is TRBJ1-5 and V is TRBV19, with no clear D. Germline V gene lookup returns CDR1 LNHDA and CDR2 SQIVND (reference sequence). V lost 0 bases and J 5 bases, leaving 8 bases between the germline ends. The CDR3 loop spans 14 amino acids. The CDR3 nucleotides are TGTGCCAGTAGTATAGAGCCCTCGGATCAGCCCCAGCATTTT. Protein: CASSIEPSDQPQHF. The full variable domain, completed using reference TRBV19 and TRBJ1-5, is DGGITQSPKYLFRKEGQNVTLSCEQNLNHDAMYWYRQDPGQGLRLIYYSQIVNDFQKGDIAEGYSVSREKKESFPLTVTSAQKNPTAFYLCASSIEPSDQPQHFGDGTRLSIL.

Written as DNA, the CDR3 is TGTGCCAGTAGTATAGCTAACAGGTGGGCGGGAAACACCATATATTTT. This gives the protein CASSIANRWAGNTIYF. The chain is built from TRBV19 and TRBJ1-3, with a tentative D call TRBD1 (5 bases). This CDR3 comprises 16 residues. Trimming stripped 1 base from V and 4 bases from J, with 14 bases between. CDR1 and CDR2 (germline): LNHDA, SQIVND (reference sequence).

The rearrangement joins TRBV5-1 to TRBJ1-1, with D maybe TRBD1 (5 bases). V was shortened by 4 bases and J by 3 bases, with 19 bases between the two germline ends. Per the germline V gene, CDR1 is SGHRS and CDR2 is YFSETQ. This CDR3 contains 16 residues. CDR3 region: CASSPPSGDGYTEAFF. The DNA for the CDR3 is TGCGCCAGCAGCCCCCCGAGCGGGGACGGTTACACTGAAGCTTTCTTT.

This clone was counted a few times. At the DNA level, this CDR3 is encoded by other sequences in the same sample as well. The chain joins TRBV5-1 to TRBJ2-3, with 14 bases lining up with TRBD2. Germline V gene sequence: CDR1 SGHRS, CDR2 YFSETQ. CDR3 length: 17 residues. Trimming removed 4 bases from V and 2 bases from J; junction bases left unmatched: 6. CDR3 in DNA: TGCGCCAGCAGCCCCGGACTAGCGGGAGGCTTCACAGATACGCAGTATTTT. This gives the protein CASSPGLAGGFTDTQYF.

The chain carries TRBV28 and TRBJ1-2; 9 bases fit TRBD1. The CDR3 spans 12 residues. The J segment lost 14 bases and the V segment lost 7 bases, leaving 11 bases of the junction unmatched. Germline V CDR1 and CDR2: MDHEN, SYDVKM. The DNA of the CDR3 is TGTGCCAGCACTCCTTCGGGACAGGGTGAGACCTTC. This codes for CASTPSGQGETF.

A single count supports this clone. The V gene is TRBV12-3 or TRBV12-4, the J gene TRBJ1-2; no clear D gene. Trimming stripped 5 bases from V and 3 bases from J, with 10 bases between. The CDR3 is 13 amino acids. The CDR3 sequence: CASSPQEDYGYTF. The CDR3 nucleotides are TGTGCCAGCAGTCCCCAGGAAGACTATGGCTACACCTTC.

The CDR3 spells CASSWAHGERRGNTGELFF. The DNA for the CDR3 is TGTGCCAGCAGCTGGGCCCATGGGGAGAGACGCGGGAACACCGGGGAGCTGTTTTTT. The J gene is TRBJ2-2, the V gene TRBV5-4, with a weak D call TRBD2 (5 bases). With 3 bases removed from V and 1 base from J, the gap between germline ends came to 22 bases. Germline CDR1 SGHNT, CDR2 YYREEE (reference sequence). The CDR3 consists of 19 residues.

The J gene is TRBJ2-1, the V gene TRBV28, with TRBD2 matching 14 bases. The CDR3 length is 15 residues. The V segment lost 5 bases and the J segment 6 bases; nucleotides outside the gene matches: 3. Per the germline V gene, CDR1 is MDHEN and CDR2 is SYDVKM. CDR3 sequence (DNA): TGTGCCAGCAGTGCCGGGACTAGCGGGAGCAATGAGCAGTTCTTC. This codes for CASSAGTSGSNEQFF.

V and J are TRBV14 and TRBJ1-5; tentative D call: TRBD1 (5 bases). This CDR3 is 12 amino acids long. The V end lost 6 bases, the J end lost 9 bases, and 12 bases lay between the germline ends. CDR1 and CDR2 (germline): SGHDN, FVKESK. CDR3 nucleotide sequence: TGTGCCAGCAGTCTTGGGAGGGGGCCCCAGCATTTT. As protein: CASSLGRGPQHF.

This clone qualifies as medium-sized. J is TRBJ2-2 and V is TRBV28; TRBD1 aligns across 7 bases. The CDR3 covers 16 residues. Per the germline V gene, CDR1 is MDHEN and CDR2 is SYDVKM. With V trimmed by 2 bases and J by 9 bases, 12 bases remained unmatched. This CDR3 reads CASSLLAGGSRRELFF. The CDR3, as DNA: TGTGCCAGCAGTTTACTGGCAGGGGGTTCTCGCCGGGAGCTGTTTTTT. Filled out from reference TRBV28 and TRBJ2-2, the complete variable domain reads DVKVTQSSRYLVKRTGEKVFLECVQDMDHENMFWYRQDPGLGLRLIYFSYDVKMKEKGDIPEGYSVSREKKERFSLILESASTNQTSMYLCASSLLAGGSRRELFFGEGSRLTVL.

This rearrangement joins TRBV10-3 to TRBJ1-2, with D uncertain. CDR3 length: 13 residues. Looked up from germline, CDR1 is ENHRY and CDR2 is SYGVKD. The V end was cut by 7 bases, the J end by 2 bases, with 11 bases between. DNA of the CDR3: TGTGCCATCATGATGCTCAGGAACTATGGCTACACCTTC. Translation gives CAIMMLRNYGYTF.

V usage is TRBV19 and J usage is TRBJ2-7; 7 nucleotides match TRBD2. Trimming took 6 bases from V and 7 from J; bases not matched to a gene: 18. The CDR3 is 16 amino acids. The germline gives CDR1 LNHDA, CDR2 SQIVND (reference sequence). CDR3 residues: CASRPRTSNKVTEQYF. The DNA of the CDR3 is TGTGCCAGTAGACCTAGGACTAGTAACAAAGTCACGGAGCAGTACTTC. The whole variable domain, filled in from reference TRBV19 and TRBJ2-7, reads DGGITQSPKYLFRKEGQNVTLSCEQNLNHDAMYWYRQDPGQGLRLIYYSQIVNDFQKGDIAEGYSVSREKKESFPLTVTSAQKNPTAFYLCASRPRTSNKVTEQYFGPGTRLTVT.

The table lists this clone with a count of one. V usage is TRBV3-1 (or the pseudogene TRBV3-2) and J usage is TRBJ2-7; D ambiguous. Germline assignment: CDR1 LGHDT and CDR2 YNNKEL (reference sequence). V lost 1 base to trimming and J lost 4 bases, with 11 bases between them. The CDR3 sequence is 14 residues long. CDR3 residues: CASSQVSVGYEQYF. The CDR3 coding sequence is TGTGCCAGCAGCCAAGTTTCTGTCGGGTACGAGCAGTACTTC.

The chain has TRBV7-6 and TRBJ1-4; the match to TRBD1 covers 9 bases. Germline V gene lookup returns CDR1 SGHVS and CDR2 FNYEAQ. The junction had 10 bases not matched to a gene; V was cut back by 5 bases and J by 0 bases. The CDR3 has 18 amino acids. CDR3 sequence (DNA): TGTGCCAGCAGCCCCTCAGGACAGGGGTTTGCAACTAATGAAAAACTGTTTTTT. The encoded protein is CASSPSGQGFATNEKLFF.

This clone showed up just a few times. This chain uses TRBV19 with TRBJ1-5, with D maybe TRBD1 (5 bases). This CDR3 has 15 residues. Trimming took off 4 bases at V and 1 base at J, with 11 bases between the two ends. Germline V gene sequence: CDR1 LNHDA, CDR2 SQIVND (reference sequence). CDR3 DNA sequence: TGTGCCAGTAGTAACTCCGGACACAGCAATCAGCCCCAGCATTTT. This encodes CASSNSGHSNQPQHF.

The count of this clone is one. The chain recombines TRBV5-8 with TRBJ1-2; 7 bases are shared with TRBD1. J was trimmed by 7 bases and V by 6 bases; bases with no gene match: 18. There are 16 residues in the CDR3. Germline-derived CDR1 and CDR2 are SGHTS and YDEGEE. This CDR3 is CASTRESGTASLGYTF. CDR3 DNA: TGTGCCAGCACCCGAGAGAGTGGGACAGCATCCCTTGGCTACACCTTC.

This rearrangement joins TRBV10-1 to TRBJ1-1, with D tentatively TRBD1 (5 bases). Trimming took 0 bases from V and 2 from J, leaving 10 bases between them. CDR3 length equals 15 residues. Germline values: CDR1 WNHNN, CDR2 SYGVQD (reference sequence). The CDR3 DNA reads TGCGCCAGCAGTGAGTCCGCAGGGCGCAACACTGAAGCTTTCTTT. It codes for CASSESAGRNTEAFF.

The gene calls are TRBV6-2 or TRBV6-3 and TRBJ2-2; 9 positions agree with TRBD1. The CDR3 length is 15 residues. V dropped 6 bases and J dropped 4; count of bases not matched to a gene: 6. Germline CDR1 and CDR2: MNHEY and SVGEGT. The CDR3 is CASSSQGASTGELFF. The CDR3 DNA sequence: TGTGCCAGCAGCTCACAGGGGGCCAGCACCGGGGAGCTGTTTTTT.

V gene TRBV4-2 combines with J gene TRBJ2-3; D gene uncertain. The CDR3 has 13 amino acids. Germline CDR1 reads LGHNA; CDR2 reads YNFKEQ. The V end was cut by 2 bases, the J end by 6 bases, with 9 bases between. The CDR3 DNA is TGTGCCAGCAGCCAAATTGGCCAGGATACGCAGTATTTT. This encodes CASSQIGQDTQYF.

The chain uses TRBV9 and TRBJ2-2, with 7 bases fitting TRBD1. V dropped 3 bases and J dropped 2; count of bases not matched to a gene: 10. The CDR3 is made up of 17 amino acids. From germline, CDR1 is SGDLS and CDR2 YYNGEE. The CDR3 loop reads CASSGRTNRGNTGELFF. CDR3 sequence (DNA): TGTGCCAGCAGCGGAAGAACCAACAGGGGAAACACCGGGGAGCTGTTTTTT.

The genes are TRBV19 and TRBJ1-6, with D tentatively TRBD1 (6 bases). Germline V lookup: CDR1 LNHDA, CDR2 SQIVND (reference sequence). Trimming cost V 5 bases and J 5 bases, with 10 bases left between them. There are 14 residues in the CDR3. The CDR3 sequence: CASSWDTHNSPLHF. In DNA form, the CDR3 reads TGTGCCAGTAGTTGGGACACCCATAATTCACCCCTCCACTTT.

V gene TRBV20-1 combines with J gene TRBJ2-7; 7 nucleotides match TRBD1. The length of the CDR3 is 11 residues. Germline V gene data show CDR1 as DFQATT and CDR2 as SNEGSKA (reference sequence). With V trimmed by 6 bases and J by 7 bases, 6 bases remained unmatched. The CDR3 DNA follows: TGCAGTGCCGGGGACAGCGGTGAGCAGTACTTC. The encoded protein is CSAGDSGEQYF.

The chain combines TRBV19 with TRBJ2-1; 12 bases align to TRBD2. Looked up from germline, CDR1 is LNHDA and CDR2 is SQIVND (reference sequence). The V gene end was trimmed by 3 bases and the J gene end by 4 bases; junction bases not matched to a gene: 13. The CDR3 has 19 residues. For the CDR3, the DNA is TGTGCCAGTAGTATTAGTCTAGCGGGAGGGCCCTTCCCTTACAATGAGCAGTTCTTC. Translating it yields CASSISLAGGPFPYNEQFF.